The 2 T cell receptor beta chains listed next were all sequenced from one sample in a study of blood T cell repertoires in COVID-19. The protocol was immunoSEQ multiplex PCR, while the TCRdb copy is restricted to in-frame clones and leaves out a portion. The sample has 170,000 or so clones; approximately 85% are singletons. The specimen was PBMCs or T cells enriched from blood (not recorded which). Receptors originate from a woman aged 18-29 years who had recovered from COVID-19.

V is TRBV29-1 and J is TRBJ1-2, with 7 nucleotides matching TRBD1. The CDR3 consists of 12 residues. Trimming removed 7 bases from V and 1 base from J; junction bases left unmatched: 3. The germline CDR1 and CDR2 sequences are SQVTM and ANQGSEA. The CDR3 nucleotides are TGCAGCGCCGGGACAGATAACTATGGCTACACCTTC. Protein: CSAGTDNYGYTF.

The CDR3: CASSRQGVGTTEAFF. The CDR3 DNA sequence: TGTGCCAGTAGTAGACAGGGGGTCGGGACGACTGAAGCTTTCTTT. The chain is built from TRBV19 and TRBJ1-1, with 9 bases that match TRBD1. CDR3 length equals 15 residues. Germline loops: CDR1 LNHDA, CDR2 SQIVND (reference sequence). Trimming at V came to 4 bases and at J to 5 bases, leaving 8 bases not matched to a gene.